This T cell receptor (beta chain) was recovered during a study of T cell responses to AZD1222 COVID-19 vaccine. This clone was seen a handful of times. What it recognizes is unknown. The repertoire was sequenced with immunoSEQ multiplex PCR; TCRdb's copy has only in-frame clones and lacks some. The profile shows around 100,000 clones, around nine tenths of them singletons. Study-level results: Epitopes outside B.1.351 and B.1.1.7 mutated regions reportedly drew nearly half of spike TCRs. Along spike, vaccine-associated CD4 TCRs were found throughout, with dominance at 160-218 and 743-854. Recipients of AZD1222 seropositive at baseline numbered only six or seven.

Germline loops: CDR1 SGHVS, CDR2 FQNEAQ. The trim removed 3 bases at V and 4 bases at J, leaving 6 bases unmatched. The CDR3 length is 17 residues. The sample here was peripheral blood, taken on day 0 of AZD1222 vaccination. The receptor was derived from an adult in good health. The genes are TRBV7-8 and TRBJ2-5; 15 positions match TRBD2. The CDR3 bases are TGTGCCAGCAGCTTCTTCAGGGGACTAGCGGGAGGAGAGACCCAGTACTTC. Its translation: CASSFFRGLAGGETQYF.